This T cell receptor beta chain was documented in a study of T cell clones after liver transplantation. Data came from immunoSEQ multiplex PCR; TCRdb stores just in-frame clones and leaves some out. Of 50,000 or so clones listed, roughly 90% are singletons. This CDR3 spans 12 amino acids. Germline V gene lookup returns CDR1 SGHNT and CDR2 YYREEE (reference sequence). V was pared by 4 bases and J by 1 base, with 5 bases between. This clonotype originated in a human patient who received a liver transplant. Some of these T cells may belong to the graft donor. Sample: CD8+ T cells from blood, taken 12 months after liver transplant. This chain connects TRBV5-4 to TRBJ1-1; D ambiguous. In nucleotides, the CDR3 is TGTGCCAGCAGCCCAGGGAACACTGAAGCTTTCTTT. Protein sequence: CASSPGNTEAFF.